This record concerns one T cell receptor beta chain sequence. This sample is drawn from a study of blood T cell repertoires in COVID-19. Looking at the study overall: Both acute and convalescent COVID-19 samples were obtained from the United States, Italy and Spain. In each case, the material was cDNA or gDNA derived from T cells, B-cell-depleted T cells, or PBMCs.

Trimming left V 10 bases short and J 0 bases short, with 16 bases between. Germline V gene sequence: CDR1 LNHDA, CDR2 SQIVND (reference sequence). The CDR3 is made up of 15 amino acids. As originally analysed: From reference gene primer amplification, estimates of nucleated cell counts were derived. This table comes from immunoSEQ multiplex PCR, and its TCRdb copy is limited to in-frame clones, with some not included. V, J and clone size reflect that table, while D and trimming were determined from the DNA. The top ten clones hold less than 4.5% of a sample with a few hundred thousand clones, about 85% of them seen once.

V usage is TRBV19 and J usage is TRBJ1-3; D remains ambiguous. The receptor comes from a man younger than 35 with active or convalescent COVID-19. The sequencing sample was made of peripheral blood. In nucleotides, the CDR3 is TGTGCCACCACCCCTATTATGAGCTCTGGAAACACCATATATTTT. It is translated as CATTPIMSSGNTIYF.